This T cell receptor beta chain was obtained from a study of CDR3 diversity in severe acne. TCRdb used MiXCR to reprocess the PCR reads, holding one entry per CDR3 protein. The table includes more than 70,000 distinct CDR3 sequences, 45% to 50% detected once. CDR1 KGHDR and CDR2 SFDVKD come from the germline V gene. Trimming removed 7 bases at V and 3 bases at J, with 8 bases between. The CDR3 has 12 amino acids. The gene calls are TRBV24-1 and TRBJ1-1; D uncertain. Input material: blood. The TCR sequence derives from a male donor in good health, serving as a control. DNA for the CDR3: TGTGCCACCAGCATGGGCGACACTGAAGCTTTCTTT. Translation: CATSMGDTEAFF.